This T cell receptor (beta chain) was found in a study of T cell responses to AZD1222 COVID-19 vaccine. Overall study context: Some second doses came at about 4 weeks and others at about 12 weeks; these were pooled. Overall study findings and caveats: Reports indicate that nearly half of spike-specific TCRs are directed at unmutated variant regions. Spike-specific TCRs gained breadth and depth after people received two AZD1222 doses.

CDR3 length equals 14 residues. CDR1 and CDR2 from the germline V gene are SGDLS and YYNGEE. Trimming pared 3 bases from V and 5 bases from J, leaving 14 bases between. Profiled with immunoSEQ multiplex PCR; TCRdb holds only in-frame clones, not every one. The table lists 110,000 to 150,000 clones, about nine tenths of them singletons. As regards this clone: What it recognizes is unknown.

The specimen comprised peripheral blood, sampled on day 0 of AZD1222 vaccination. This sequence was found in an adult in good health. The chain is built from TRBV9 and TRBJ1-1; D might be TRBD1 (6 bases). The CDR3 is CASSAPQGRTEAFF. CDR3 nucleotide sequence: TGTGCCAGCAGCGCCCCACAGGGTCGGACTGAAGCTTTCTTT.